The clone carrying this TCR beta chain was observed a handful of times. The data were taken from a study of early T cells in non-severe SARS-CoV-2 infection. Across the whole study: The input, bulk RNA from unsorted whole blood, was sequenced, and chains were unpaired.

Individual cDNA molecules were tagged with unique molecular identifiers, the study reported. One entry per CDR3 protein, called by TCRdb with MiXCR from the 5' RACE reads. The sample includes roughly 43,000 distinct CDR3 sequences, around 23% of them seen just once. Germline V gene lookup returns CDR1 SGHVS and CDR2 FNYEAQ. Trimming removed 0 bases from V and 5 bases from J; junction bases left unmatched: 10. The CDR3 has 16 residues. The rearrangement joins TRBV7-6 to TRBJ2-7; TRBD2 aligns across 7 bases. The receptor comes from an adult who was a healthcare worker with PCR-confirmed SARS-CoV-2 infection or an uninfected control (not recorded which). The sequences come from whole blood, collected at baseline. The CDR3 region has the DNA TGTGCCAGCAGCTTAGCTACCCTAGCTGGGGGGGACGAGCAGTACTTC. Translating gives CASSLATLAGGDEQYF.